Listed here is a single T cell receptor (beta chain). Its target is unknown. This CDR3 is 14 amino acids long. V dropped 3 bases and J dropped 5 bases, with 11 bases sitting between them. Germline loops: CDR1 SGDLS, CDR2 YYNGEE. This specimen belongs to a study of CD8+ T cells in alopecia areata. About the study: Twice a day, 5 to 10 mg of oral tofacitinib was administered to treated patients. General study points: Scalp clonality and expanded CD8+ clones among the top 100 were significantly decreased by tofacitinib. Tofacitinib did not eliminate many expanded lesional clones from scalp or blood.

RNA was extracted and reverse transcribed into cDNA as the sequencing template. The table came from immunoSEQ multiplex PCR; TCRdb's copy has only in-frame clones and leaves some out. Among 150,000 or so clones listed, about 88% were seen once. The treatment denotes: oral pan-JAK inhibitor, 5-10 mg twice daily. Lesional scalp punch biopsies and peripheral blood were collected from alopecia areata patients. Sequenced here: CD8+ T cells sorted from blood, sampled at week 4, from a patient treated with tofacitinib. The receptor was isolated from a human donor with alopecia areata. The rearrangement links TRBV9 to TRBJ1-4; D is perhaps TRBD1 (5 bases). CDR3 DNA sequence: TGTGCCAGCAGCGGCGGGGACTCCAATGAAAAACTGTTTTTT. Translation gives CASSGGDSNEKLFF.